The 23 T cell receptor beta chains below were found in one sample sequenced in a study of CD8+ T cells in alopecia areata. The study team obtained lesional scalp punch biopsies and peripheral blood from alopecia areata patients. It was cDNA, reverse transcribed from extracted RNA, that served as the sequencing template. Libraries were prepared by immunoSEQ multiplex PCR; TCRdb keeps only in-frame clonotypes and omits some of them. The sample includes under 15,000 clones, more than 45% seen only once; the top ten take around a fifth. Sample: skin. The source of these receptors is a human donor with alopecia areata.

The chain uses TRBV10-2 and TRBJ2-7, with D perhaps TRBD2 (5 bases). The germline CDR1 and CDR2 sequences are WSHSY and SAAADI. CDR3 length: 12 amino acids. V was pared by 2 bases and J by 4 bases, with 6 bases between. CDR3 bases: TGCGCCAGCAGTGAGGCGGGTTACGAGCAGTACTTC. It translates to CASSEAGYEQYF.

In the case of this clone: One end of the junction is discordant with germline, which a read error may explain. The chain links TRBV7-8 to TRBJ2-5; 11 nucleotides line up with TRBD2. The CDR3 extends over 21 amino acids. Germline V gene data show CDR1 as SGHVS and CDR2 as FQNEAQ. The CDR3 here is CASRLGGGSASGRTDQETQYF. The CDR3 DNA reads as TGTGCCAGCAGATTAGGGGGGGGTTCGGCTAGCGGGAGGACGGATCAAGAGACCCAGTACTTC.

The chain employs TRBV29-1 and TRBJ1-1; possibly TRBD1 for D (5 bases). Deletions cut 7 bases from V and 0 bases from J, with 9 bases between. This CDR3 contains 12 residues. CDR1 SQVTM and CDR2 ANQGSEA come from the germline V gene. This CDR3 is CSATTVNTEAFF. CDR3 sequence (DNA): TGCAGCGCTACGACAGTGAACACTGAAGCTTTCTTT.

The table lists this clone with a few counts. This chain uses TRBV5-1 with TRBJ2-3; 8 bases match TRBD2. CDR1 SGHRS and CDR2 YFSETQ come from the germline V gene. The CDR3 extends over 14 amino acids. With V trimmed by 3 bases and J by 6 bases, 6 bases remained unmatched. CDR3 sequence: CASSWGLDFDTQYF. The CDR3 DNA sequence: TGCGCCAGCAGCTGGGGACTAGATTTTGATACGCAGTATTTT.

The V gene is TRBV6-5, the J gene TRBJ2-7; 9 bases are shared with TRBD1. Looked up from germline, CDR1 is MNHEY and CDR2 is SVGAGI. CDR3 size: 15 residues. V shed 2 bases and J 2 bases; nucleotides not matched to a gene: 4. This CDR3 reads CASSYRGTGTYEQYF. Here the CDR3 DNA reads TGTGCCAGCAGTTACCGCGGGACAGGGACCTACGAGCAGTACTTC.

V is TRBV9 and J is TRBJ1-1; the D gene is possibly TRBD1 (6 bases). The V gene lost 0 bases and the J gene lost 4 bases, with 16 bases spanning the gap. The germline CDR1 and CDR2 sequences are SGDLS and YYNGEE. The CDR3 has 16 residues. Written as DNA, the CDR3 is TGTGCCAGCAGCGTAGGGGGGGCGCCATATGGCACTGAAGCTTTCTTT. It is translated as CASSVGGAPYGTEAFF.

V usage is TRBV4-1 and J usage is TRBJ2-5; 9 bases are shared with TRBD2. The CDR3 is 14 residues long. The trim removed 2 bases at V and 11 bases at J, leaving 9 bases unmatched. CDR1 and CDR2 from the germline V gene are MGHRA and YSYEKL. The CDR3 DNA reads as TGCGCCAGCAGCCAAATAGCGGGAGTACGGGAGCAGTACTTC. This translates into CASSQIAGVREQYF.

The genes are TRBV19 and TRBJ1-1; 7 bases map to TRBD1. This CDR3 contains 17 residues. Germline V gene lookup returns CDR1 LNHDA and CDR2 SQIVND (reference sequence). V dropped 3 bases and J dropped 3; count of bases not matched to a gene: 13. The CDR3 loop is CASSITGAAEADTEAFF. Written as DNA, the CDR3 is TGTGCCAGTAGTATCACAGGGGCGGCCGAAGCGGACACTGAAGCTTTCTTT.

V is TRBV6-5 and J is TRBJ2-2; D not certain. Germline V lookup: CDR1 MNHEY, CDR2 SVGAGI. Trimming took 2 bases from V and 0 from J, leaving 7 bases between them. The CDR3 has 15 residues. CDR3 in amino acids: CASSYVDANTGELFF. DNA for the CDR3: TGTGCCAGCAGTTACGTGGACGCGAACACCGGGGAGCTGTTTTTT.

The chain has TRBV18 and TRBJ1-1; D ambiguous. The germline V gene encodes CDR1 KGHSH and CDR2 LQKENI. The CDR3 totals 16 residues. The ends were cut back, 4 bases at V and 0 bases at J, with 15 bases in the middle. DNA for the CDR3: TGTGCCAGCTCACTCGGGTGGTTTGGGGTGAACACTGAAGCTTTCTTT. This sequence encodes CASSLGWFGVNTEAFF.

The J gene is TRBJ2-1, the V gene TRBV9; D perhaps matches TRBD1 (6 bases). V lost 4 bases to trimming and J lost 6 bases, with 17 bases between them. The CDR3 runs 15 residues. The germline CDR1 and CDR2 sequences are SGDLS and YYNGEE. DNA of the CDR3: TGTGCCAGCAGCCTATCGAAGGGGGTTCTCAATGAGCAGTTCTTC. This codes for CASSLSKGVLNEQFF.

This clone was detected a few times. This chain uses TRBV2 with TRBJ2-5, with TRBD2 identical over 10 bases. With 5 bases clipped from V and 1 base from J, the junction kept 4 bases outside the gene matches. Germline assignment: CDR1 SNHLY and CDR2 FYNNEI. This CDR3 is built from 15 residues. The CDR3 sequence is CASSLRTSGQETQYF. In DNA form, the CDR3 reads TGTGCCAGCAGTCTAAGGACTAGCGGCCAAGAGACCCAGTACTTC.

Only a few counts were recorded for this clone. The CDR3 sequence: CASSLLHRAPYNEQFF. DNA for the CDR3: TGTGCCAGCAGTTTGCTCCACAGGGCTCCCTACAATGAGCAGTTCTTC. J is TRBJ2-1 and V is TRBV27, with a weak D call TRBD1 (6 bases). The CDR3 extends over 16 amino acids. The V end lost 3 bases, the J end lost 2 bases, and 14 bases lay between the germline ends. The germline V gene has CDR1 MNHEY and CDR2 SMNVEV (reference sequence).

This chain joins TRBV30 and TRBJ2-5, with TRBD1 matching 11 bases. CDR1 GTSNPN and CDR2 SVGIG come from the germline V gene (reference sequence). This CDR3 region has 13 residues. V shed 2 bases, J shed 7 bases, and the junction held 3 bases outside the gene matches. The CDR3 nucleotides read TGTGCCTGGAGTTCGGGACAGGGGGTGACCCAGTACTTC. Translation gives CAWSSGQGVTQYF.

This chain connects TRBV7-3 to TRBJ1-1, with D uncertain. With 0 bases removed from V and 4 bases from J, the gap between germline ends came to 9 bases. The CDR3 has 14 amino acids. Germline V gene lookup returns CDR1 SGHTA and CDR2 FQGTGA. The CDR3 protein is CASSLTEGITEAFF. CDR3 in DNA: TGTGCCAGCAGCTTAACGGAGGGAATCACTGAAGCTTTCTTT.

The rearrangement uses TRBV28 and TRBJ2-4, with 9 bases that match TRBD2. There are 15 residues in the CDR3. The germline gives CDR1 MDHEN, CDR2 SYDVKM. V shed 5 bases, J shed 12 bases, and the junction held 14 bases outside the gene matches. CDR3 nucleotide sequence: TGTGCCAGCAGTCCGATGCTTTGGCGGGAGGGCCATCAGTACTTC. It specifies CASSPMLWREGHQYF.

This clone was recorded only once. The chain joins TRBV28 to TRBJ2-5; 8 nucleotides agree with TRBD1. The J call is uncertain, as TRBJ2-7 better fits the DNA end. The CDR3 extends over 17 amino acids. CDR1 MDHEN and CDR2 SYDVKM come from the germline V gene. The CDR3 DNA sequence: TGTGCCAGCAGTTCACCAGGGGGCAGGGGGCCCGCCTACGAGCAGTACTTC. This codes for CASSSPGGRGPAYEQYF.

This chain links TRBV19 with TRBJ1-1; D perhaps matches TRBD1 (5 bases). CDR1 is LNHDA, CDR2 SQIVND, per germline (reference sequence). This CDR3 is built from 13 residues. Trimming left V 5 bases short and J 4 bases short, with 11 bases between. CDR3 coding DNA: TGTGCCAGTAGTTTACAGGTTGGCACTGAAGCTTTCTTT. As protein: CASSLQVGTEAFF.

The chain joins TRBV7-2 to TRBJ1-1, with D unresolved. The germline V gene has CDR1 SGHTA and CDR2 FQGNSA. The CDR3 loop spans 14 amino acids. The V end lost 2 bases, the J end lost 0 bases, and 7 bases lay between the germline ends. The CDR3 sequence: CASSLTLLNTEAFF. In nucleotides, the CDR3 is TGTGCCAGCAGCTTAACACTCCTGAACACTGAAGCTTTCTTT.

J is TRBJ1-5 and V is TRBV7-9; D is possibly TRBD1 (5 bases). V was trimmed by 3 bases and J by 5 bases, leaving 5 bases between them. Germline assignment: CDR1 SEHNR and CDR2 FQNEAQ (reference sequence). This CDR3 has 12 residues. CDR3 DNA sequence: TGTGCCAGCAGCTTGGGGCATCAGCCCCAGCATTTT. Translation gives CASSLGHQPQHF.

This clone was seen only once. The CDR3, as DNA: TGCGCCAGCAGCCAATCAGCGGGAGTAGCCAAAAACATTCAGTACTTC. Residues: CASSQSAGVAKNIQYF. The chain recombines TRBV4-3 with TRBJ2-4; 8 bases map to TRBD2. J lost 0 bases, V lost 2 bases, and 3 bases had no gene match. CDR1 and CDR2 from the germline V gene are LGHNA and YSLEER. The CDR3 has 16 residues.

This sequence joins TRBV18 and TRBJ2-2; D tentatively reads TRBD1 or TRBD2 (6 bases each). In germline, CDR1 is KGHSH, CDR2 LQKENI. Trimming took off 8 bases at V and 1 base at J, with 14 bases between the two ends. The CDR3 sequence is 15 residues long. The CDR3 DNA sequence: TGTGCCAGCCAATCGGGGGCGATGAACACCGGGGAGCTGTTTTTT. It codes for CASQSGAMNTGELFF.

J is TRBJ1-1 and V is TRBV6-1, with D maybe TRBD1 (5 bases). Trimming removed 3 bases from V and 5 bases from J, with 13 bases in between. From germline, CDR1 is MNHNS and CDR2 SASEGT. The CDR3 sequence is 14 residues long. The CDR3 here is CASSEVSGRTEAFF. The CDR3 nucleotides read TGTGCCAGCAGTGAGGTATCAGGGAGGACTGAAGCTTTCTTT.